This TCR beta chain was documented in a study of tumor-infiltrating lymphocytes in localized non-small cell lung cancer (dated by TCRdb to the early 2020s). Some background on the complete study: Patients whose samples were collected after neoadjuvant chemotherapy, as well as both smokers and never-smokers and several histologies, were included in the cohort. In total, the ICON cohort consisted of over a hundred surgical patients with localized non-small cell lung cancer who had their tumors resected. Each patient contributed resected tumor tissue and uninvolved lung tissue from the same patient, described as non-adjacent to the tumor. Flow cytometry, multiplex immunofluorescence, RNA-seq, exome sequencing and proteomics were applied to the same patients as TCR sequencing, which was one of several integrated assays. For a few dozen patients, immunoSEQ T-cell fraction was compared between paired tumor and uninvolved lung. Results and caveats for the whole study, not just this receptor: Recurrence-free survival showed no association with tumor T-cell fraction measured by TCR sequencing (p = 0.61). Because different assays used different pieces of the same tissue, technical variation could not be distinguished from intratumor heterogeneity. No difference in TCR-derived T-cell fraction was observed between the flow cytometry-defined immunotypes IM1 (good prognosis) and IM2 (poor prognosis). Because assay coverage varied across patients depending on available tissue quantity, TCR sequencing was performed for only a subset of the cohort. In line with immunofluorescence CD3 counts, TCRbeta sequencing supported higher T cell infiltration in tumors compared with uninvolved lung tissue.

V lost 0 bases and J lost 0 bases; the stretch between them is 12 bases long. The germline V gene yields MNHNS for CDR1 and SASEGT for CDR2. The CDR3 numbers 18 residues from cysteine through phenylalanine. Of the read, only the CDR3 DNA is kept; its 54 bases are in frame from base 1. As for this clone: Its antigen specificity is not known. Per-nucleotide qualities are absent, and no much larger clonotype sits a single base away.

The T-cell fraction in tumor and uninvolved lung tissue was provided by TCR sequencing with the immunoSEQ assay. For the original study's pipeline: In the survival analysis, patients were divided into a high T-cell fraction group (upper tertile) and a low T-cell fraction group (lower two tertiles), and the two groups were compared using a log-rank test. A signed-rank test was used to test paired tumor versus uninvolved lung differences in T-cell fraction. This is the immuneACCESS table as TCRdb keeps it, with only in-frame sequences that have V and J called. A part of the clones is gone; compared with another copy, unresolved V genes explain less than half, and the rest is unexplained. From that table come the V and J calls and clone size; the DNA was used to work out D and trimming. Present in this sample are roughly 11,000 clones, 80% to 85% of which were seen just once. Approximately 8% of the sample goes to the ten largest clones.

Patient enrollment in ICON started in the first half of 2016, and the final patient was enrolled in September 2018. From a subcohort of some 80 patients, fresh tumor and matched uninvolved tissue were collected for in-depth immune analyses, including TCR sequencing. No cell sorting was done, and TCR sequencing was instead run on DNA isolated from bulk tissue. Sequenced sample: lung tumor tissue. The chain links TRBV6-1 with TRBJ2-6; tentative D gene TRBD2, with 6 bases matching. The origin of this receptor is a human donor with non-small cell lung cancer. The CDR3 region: CASSEAGGAYSGANVLTF. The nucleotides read TGTGCCAGCAGTGAAGCGGGCGGGGCCTACTCTGGGGCCAACGTCCTGACTTTC.